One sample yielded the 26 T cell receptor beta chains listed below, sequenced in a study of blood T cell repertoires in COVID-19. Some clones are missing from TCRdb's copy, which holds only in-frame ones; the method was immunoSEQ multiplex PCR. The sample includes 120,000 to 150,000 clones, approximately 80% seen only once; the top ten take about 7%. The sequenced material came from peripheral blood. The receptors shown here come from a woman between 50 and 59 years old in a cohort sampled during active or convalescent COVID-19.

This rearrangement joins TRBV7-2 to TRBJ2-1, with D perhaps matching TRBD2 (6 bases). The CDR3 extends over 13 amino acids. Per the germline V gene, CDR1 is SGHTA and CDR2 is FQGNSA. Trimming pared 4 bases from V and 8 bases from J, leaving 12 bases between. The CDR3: CASSSITSHEQFF. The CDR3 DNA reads TGTGCCAGCAGCTCCATTACTAGCCATGAGCAGTTCTTC. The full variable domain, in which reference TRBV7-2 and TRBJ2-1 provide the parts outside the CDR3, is GAGVSQSPSNKVTEKGKDVELRCDPISGHTALYWYRQSLGQGLEFLIYFQGNSAPDKSGLPSDRFSAERTGGSVSTLTIQRTQQEDSAVYLCASSSITSHEQFFGPGTRLTVL.

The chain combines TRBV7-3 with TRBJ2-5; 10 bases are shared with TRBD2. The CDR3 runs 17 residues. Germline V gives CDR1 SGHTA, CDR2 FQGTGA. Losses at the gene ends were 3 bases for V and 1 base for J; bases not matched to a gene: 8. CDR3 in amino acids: CASSFHGLADFQETQYF. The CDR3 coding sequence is TGTGCCAGCAGCTTTCACGGACTAGCGGATTTCCAAGAGACCCAGTACTTC.

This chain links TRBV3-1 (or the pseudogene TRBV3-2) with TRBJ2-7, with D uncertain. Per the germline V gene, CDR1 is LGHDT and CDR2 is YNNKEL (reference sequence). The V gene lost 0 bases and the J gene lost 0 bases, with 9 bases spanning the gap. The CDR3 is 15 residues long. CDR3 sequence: CASSQDSTSSYEQYF. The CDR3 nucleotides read TGTGCCAGCAGCCAAGATTCCACGAGCTCCTACGAGCAGTACTTC.

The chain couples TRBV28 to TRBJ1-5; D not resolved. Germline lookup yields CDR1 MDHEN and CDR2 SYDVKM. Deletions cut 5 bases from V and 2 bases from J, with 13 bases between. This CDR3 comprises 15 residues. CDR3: CASSASGGGNQPQHF. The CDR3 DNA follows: TGTGCCAGCAGTGCATCAGGTGGTGGCAATCAGCCCCAGCATTTT.

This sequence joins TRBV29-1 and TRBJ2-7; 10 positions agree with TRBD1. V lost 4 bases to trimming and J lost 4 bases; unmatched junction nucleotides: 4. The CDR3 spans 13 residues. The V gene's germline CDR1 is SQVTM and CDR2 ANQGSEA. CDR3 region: CSVGGGQGYEQYF. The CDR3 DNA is TGCAGCGTTGGCGGGGGACAGGGGTACGAGCAGTACTTC.

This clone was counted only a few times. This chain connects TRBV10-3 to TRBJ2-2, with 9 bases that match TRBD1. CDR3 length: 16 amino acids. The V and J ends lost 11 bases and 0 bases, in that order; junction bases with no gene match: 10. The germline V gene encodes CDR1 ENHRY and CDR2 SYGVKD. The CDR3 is CAGNGGQGTNTGELFF. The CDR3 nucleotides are TGTGCCGGCAACGGCGGACAGGGGACGAACACCGGGGAGCTGTTTTTT.

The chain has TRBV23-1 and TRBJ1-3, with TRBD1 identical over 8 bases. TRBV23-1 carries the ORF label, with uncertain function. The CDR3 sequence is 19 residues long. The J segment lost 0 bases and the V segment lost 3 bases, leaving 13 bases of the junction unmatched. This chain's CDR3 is CASSHGTGILSSSGNTIYF. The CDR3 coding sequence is TGCGCCAGCAGTCACGGGACAGGAATTCTAAGTTCCTCTGGAAACACCATATATTTT.

The CDR3 protein is CASMQGDGYTF. CDR3 in DNA: TGTGCCAGTATGCAGGGGGATGGCTACACCTTC. The chain carries TRBV19 and TRBJ1-2, with 7 positions matching TRBD1. The CDR3 covers 11 residues. After removal of 7 bases from V and 6 bases from J, the junction contained 2 bases not matched to a gene. Germline values: CDR1 LNHDA, CDR2 SQIVND (reference sequence). Full variable domain (remainder filled in from reference TRBV19 and TRBJ1-2): DGGITQSPKYLFRKEGQNVTLSCEQNLNHDAMYWYRQDPGQGLRLIYYSQIVNDFQKGDIAEGYSVSREKKESFPLTVTSAQKNPTAFYLCASMQGDGYTFGSGTRLTVV.

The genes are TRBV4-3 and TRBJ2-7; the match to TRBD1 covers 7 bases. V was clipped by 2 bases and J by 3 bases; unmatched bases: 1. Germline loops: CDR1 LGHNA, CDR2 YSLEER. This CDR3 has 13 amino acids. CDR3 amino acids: CASSQYRGYEQYF. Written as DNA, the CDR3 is TGCGCCAGCAGCCAATACAGGGGCTACGAGCAGTACTTC.

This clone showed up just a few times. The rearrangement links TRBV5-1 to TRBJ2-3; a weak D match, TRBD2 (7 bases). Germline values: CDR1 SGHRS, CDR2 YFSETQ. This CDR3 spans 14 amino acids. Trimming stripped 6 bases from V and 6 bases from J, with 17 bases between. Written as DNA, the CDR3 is TGCGCCAGCAAGAACCCGGGGGGCCTGGATACGCAGTATTTT. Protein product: CASKNPGGLDTQYF.

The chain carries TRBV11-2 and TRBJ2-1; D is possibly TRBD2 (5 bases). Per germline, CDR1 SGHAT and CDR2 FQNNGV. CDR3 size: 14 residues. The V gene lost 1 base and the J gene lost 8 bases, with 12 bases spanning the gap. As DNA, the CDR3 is TGTGCCAGCAGCTTAGTGGGGAGTCGCCATGAGCAGTTCTTC. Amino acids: CASSLVGSRHEQFF. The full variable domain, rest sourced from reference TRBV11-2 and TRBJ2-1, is EAGVAQSPRYKIIEKRQSVAFWCNPISGHATLYWYQQILGQGPKLLIQFQNNGVVDDSQLPKDRFSAERLKGVDSTLKIQPAKLEDSAVYLCASSLVGSRHEQFFGPGTRLTVL.

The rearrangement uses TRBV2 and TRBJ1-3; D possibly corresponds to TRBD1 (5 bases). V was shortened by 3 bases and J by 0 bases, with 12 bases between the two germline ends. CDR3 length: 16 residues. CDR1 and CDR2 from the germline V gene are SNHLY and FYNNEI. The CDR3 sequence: CASSELTASSGNTIYF. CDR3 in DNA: TGTGCCAGCAGTGAGTTGACAGCGAGCTCTGGAAACACCATATATTTT. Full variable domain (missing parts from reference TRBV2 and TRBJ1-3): EPEVTQTPSHQVTQMGQEVILRCVPISNHLYFYWYRQILGQKVEFLVSFYNNEISEKSEIFDDQFSVERPDGSNFTLKIRSTKLEDSAMYFCASSELTASSGNTIYFGEGSWLTVV.

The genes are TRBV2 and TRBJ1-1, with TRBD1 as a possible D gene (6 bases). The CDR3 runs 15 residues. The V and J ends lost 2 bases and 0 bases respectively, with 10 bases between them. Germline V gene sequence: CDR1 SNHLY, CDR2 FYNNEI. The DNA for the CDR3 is TGTGCCAGCAGTGAACCTCACAGGGTGAACACTGAAGCTTTCTTT. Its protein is CASSEPHRVNTEAFF.

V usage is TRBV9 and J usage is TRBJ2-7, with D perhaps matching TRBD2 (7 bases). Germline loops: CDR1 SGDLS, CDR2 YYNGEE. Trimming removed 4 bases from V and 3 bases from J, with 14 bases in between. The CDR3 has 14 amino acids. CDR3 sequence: CASSLRGGNYEQYF. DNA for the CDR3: TGTGCCAGCAGCCTAAGGGGGGGGAACTACGAGCAGTACTTC.

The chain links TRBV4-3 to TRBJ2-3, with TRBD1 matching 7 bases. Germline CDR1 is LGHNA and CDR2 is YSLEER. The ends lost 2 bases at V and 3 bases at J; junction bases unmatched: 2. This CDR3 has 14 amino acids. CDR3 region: CASSQRQGTDTQYF. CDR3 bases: TGCGCCAGCAGCCAAAGACAGGGAACAGATACGCAGTATTTT.

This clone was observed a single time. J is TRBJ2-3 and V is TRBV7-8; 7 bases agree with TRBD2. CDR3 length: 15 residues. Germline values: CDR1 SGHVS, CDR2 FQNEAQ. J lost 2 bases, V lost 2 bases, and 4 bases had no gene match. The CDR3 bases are TGTGCCAGCAGCTTATCGGGGGGACTCACAGATACGCAGTATTTT. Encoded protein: CASSLSGGLTDTQYF.

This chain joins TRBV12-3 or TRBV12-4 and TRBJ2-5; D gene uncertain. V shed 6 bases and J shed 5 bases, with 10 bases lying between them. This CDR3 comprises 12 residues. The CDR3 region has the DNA TGTGCCAGCAGCCCCATGCGGGAGACCCAGTACTTC. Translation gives CASSPMRETQYF.

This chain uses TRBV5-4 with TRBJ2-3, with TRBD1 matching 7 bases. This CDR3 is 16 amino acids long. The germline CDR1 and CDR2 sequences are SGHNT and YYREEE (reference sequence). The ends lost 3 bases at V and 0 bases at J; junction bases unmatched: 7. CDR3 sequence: CASSWDRQGSTDTQYF. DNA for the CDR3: TGTGCCAGCAGCTGGGACAGACAAGGGAGCACAGATACGCAGTATTTT. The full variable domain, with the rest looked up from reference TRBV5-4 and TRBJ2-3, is ETGVTQSPTHLIKTRGQQVTLRCSSQSGHNTVSWYQQALGQGPQFIFQYYREEENGRGNFPPRFSGLQFPNYSSELNVNALELDDSALYLCASSWDRQGSTDTQYFGPGTRLTVL.

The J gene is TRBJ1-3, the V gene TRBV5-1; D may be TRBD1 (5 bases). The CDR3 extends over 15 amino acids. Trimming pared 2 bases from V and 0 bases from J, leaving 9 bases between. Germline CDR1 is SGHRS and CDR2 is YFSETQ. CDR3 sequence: CASSLGQSSGNTIYF. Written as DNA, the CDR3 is TGCGCCAGCAGCTTAGGACAAAGCTCTGGAAACACCATATATTTT. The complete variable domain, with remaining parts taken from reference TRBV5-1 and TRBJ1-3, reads KAGVTQTPRYLIKTRGQQVTLSCSPISGHRSVSWYQQTPGQGLQFLFEYFSETQRNKGNFPGRFSGRQFSNSRSEMNVSTLELGDSALYLCASSLGQSSGNTIYFGEGSWLTVV.

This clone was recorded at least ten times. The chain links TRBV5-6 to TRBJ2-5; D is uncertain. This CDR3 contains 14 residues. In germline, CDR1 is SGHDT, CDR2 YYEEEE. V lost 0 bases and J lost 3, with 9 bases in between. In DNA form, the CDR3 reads TGTGCCAGCAGCTTGGGTGGCGCGGAAGAGACCCAGTACTTC. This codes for CASSLGGAEETQYF.

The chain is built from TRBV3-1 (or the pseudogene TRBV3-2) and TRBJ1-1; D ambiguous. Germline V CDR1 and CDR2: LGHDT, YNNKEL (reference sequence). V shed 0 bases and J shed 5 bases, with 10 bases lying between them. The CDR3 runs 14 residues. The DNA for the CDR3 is TGTGCCAGCAGCCAAGATTTAGTCGGGACTGAAGCTTTCTTT. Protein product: CASSQDLVGTEAFF.

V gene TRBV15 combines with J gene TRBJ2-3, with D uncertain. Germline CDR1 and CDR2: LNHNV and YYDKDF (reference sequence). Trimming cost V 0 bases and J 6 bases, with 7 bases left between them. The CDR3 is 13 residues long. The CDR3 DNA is TGTGCCACCAGCAGAGATCCCCCGGATACGCAGTATTTT. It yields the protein CATSRDPPDTQYF.

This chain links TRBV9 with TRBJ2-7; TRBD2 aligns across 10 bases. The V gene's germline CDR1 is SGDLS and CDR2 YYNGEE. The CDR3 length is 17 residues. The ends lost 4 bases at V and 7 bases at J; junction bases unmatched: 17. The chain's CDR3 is CASSPRALSGGAGEQYF. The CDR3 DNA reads TGTGCCAGCAGCCCCAGGGCCCTCAGCGGGGGGGCCGGGGAGCAGTACTTC.

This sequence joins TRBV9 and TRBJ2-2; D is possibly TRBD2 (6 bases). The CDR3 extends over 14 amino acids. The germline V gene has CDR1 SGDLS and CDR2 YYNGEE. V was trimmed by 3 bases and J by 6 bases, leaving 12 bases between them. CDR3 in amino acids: CASSAGSFAGELFF. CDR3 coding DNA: TGTGCCAGCAGCGCCGGGAGCTTCGCCGGGGAGCTGTTTTTT.

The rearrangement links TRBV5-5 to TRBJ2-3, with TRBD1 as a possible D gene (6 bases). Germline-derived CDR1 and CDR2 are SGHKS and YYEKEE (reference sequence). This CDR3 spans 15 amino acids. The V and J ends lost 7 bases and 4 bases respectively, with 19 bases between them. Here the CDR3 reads CASSKTGLSADTQYF. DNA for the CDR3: TGTGCCAGCTCTAAGACAGGCCTTAGCGCAGATACGCAGTATTTT.

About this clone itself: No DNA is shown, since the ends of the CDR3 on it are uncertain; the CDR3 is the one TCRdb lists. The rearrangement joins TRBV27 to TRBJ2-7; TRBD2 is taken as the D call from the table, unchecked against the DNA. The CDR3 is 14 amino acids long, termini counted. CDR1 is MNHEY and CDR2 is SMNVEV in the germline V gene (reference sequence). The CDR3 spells CASSTSTLAYEQYF.